This TCR beta chain stems from a study of early T cells in non-severe SARS-CoV-2 infection. The germline V gene encodes CDR1 MDHEN and CDR2 SYDVKM. V was trimmed by 3 bases and J by 0 bases, leaving 15 bases between them. The CDR3 loop spans 18 amino acids. Using its own MiXCR run on the 5' RACE reads, TCRdb lists one record per CDR3 protein. The sample contains about 48,000 distinct CDR3 sequences, 6.2% of which appear only once. The sample consisted of whole blood, taken at baseline. The rearrangement uses TRBV28 and TRBJ2-6; TRBD1 or TRBD2 may be the D gene (6 bases each). The sequence derives from an adult who was a healthcare worker with PCR-confirmed SARS-CoV-2 infection or an uninfected control (not recorded which). This CDR3 is CASSFSGRGASGANVLTF. The CDR3 coding sequence is TGTGCCAGCAGTTTTTCTGGTAGGGGGGCCTCTGGGGCCAACGTCCTGACTTTC.